A selection of T cell receptor beta chains follows, all from one sample in a study of CD8 T cells in ankylosing spondylitis. TCRdb passed the 5' RACE reads through MiXCR, listing each CDR3 protein once. The profile shows more than 35,000 distinct CDR3 sequences, approximately 2.6% of them singletons. The sequenced sample consisted of blood, either unsorted or a sorted T cell fraction (not recorded which). All receptors come from a male donor with ankylosing spondylitis or in good health (not recorded which). The CDR3 runs from the conserved cysteine through the conserved F or W. The D gene is left open where the match is weak. Some rows have no size entry. The others give once, few or many, or a class for an expanded clone.

V,size,D,J,CDR3,DNA
TRBV9,many,TRBD2,TRBJ2-5,CASSATSGLQETQYF,TGTGCCAGCAGCGCGACTAGCGGTCTTCAGGAGACCCAGTACTTC
TRBV9,many,NA,TRBJ2-3,CASSATSRSSTDTQYF,TGTGCCAGCAGCGCAACAAGTCGAAGTAGCACAGATACGCAGTATTTT
TRBV9,many,NA,TRBJ2-1,CASSVGVGNEQFF,TGTGCCAGCAGCGTAGGGGTCGGCAATGAGCAGTTCTTC
TRBV9,many,NA,TRBJ1-2,CASSATGGQGNYGYTF,TGTGCCAGCAGCGCCACTGGGGGGCAGGGGAACTATGGCTACACCTTC
TRBV9,many,NA,TRBJ2-7,CASSVRISSYEQYF,TGTGCCAGCAGCGTAAGGATTAGCTCCTACGAGCAGTACTTC
TRBV9,many,NA,TRBJ2-3,CASSVAQRSDTQYF,TGTGCCAGCAGCGTAGCCCAGAGATCAGATACGCAGTATTTT
TRBV9,many,NA,TRBJ2-5,CASSAYSQETQYF,TGTGCCAGCAGCGCCTACAGCCAGGAGACCCAGTACTTC
TRBV9,many,NA,TRBJ2-2,CASSVAYDSTGELFF,TGTGCCAGCAGCGTAGCCTATGATAGCACCGGGGAGCTGTTTTTT
TRBV9,many,NA,TRBJ1-6,CASSVGSGTNSPLHF,TGTGCCAGCAGCGTAGGGTCAGGGACGAATTCACCCCTCCACTTT
TRBV9,many,TRBD1,TRBJ1-5,CASSVGTGYNQPQHF,TGTGCCAGCAGCGTTGGGACAGGGTACAATCAGCCCCAGCATTTT
TRBV9,many,TRBD1,TRBJ2-6,CASSVTPLTGGQRPTF,TGTGCCAGCAGCGTAACGCCCCTTACAGGGGGCCAACGTCCCACTTTC
TRBV9,many,NA,TRBJ2-5,CASSVGPGQGGETQYF,TGTGCCAGCAGCGTAGGTCCCGGGCAGGGAGGAGAGACCCAGTACTTC
TRBV9,many,NA,TRBJ2-7,CASSVDQYSRQYF,TGTGCCAGCAGCGTAGACCAGTATTCCCGGCAGTACTTC
TRBV9,NA,NA,TRBJ2-3,CTSSVIAGVTDTQYF,TGTACCAGCAGCGTGATAGCAGGGGTTACAGATACCCAGTATTTT
TRBV9,many,TRBD2,TRBJ2-7,CASSVGARTSGIYEQYF,TGTGCCAGCAGCGTAGGGGCTCGGACTAGCGGGATCTACGAGCAGTACTTC
TRBV9,many,TRBD2,TRBJ2-7,CASSAGQKTSVEEQYF,TGTGCCAGCAGCGCAGGTCAGAAGACTAGCGTCGAAGAGCAGTACTTC
TRBV9,many,NA,TRBJ1-1,CASSVGGPLNTEAFF,TGTGCCAGCAGCGTAGGGGGCCCACTCAACACTGAAGCTTTCTTT
TRBV9,many,TRBD1,TRBJ1-3,CASSATGFYSGNTIYF,TGTGCCAGCAGCGCGACAGGGTTCTACTCTGGAAACACCATATATTTT
TRBV9,NA,TRBD1,TRBJ1-2,CASSAGTDKGGYTF,TGTGCCAGCAGCGCCGGGACAGATAAAGGCGGCTACACCTTC
TRBV9,many,NA,TRBJ2-1,CASSGSGAAYNEQFF,TGTGCCAGCAGCGGAAGCGGAGCTGCCTACAATGAGCAGTTCTTC
TRBV9,many,NA,TRBJ1-3,CASSVGTPGNTIYF,TGTGCCAGCAGCGTAGGAACGCCCGGAAACACCATATATTTT
TRBV9,many,TRBD2,TRBJ2-1,CASSVAASGDYNEQFF,TGTGCCAGCAGCGTAGCGGCTAGCGGGGACTACAATGAGCAGTTCTTC
TRBV9,many,TRBD1,TRBJ2-3,CASSVTGTGRTDTQYF,TGTGCCAGCAGCGTAACAGGGACAGGGCGCACAGATACGCAGTATTTT
TRBV9,many,NA,TRBJ2-3,CASSVSGASVDTQYF,TGTGCCAGCAGCGTGAGTGGGGCCAGCGTAGATACGCAGTATTTT
TRBV9,many,NA,TRBJ2-5,CASSVGVEQGRETQYF,TGTGCCAGCAGCGTAGGGGTCGAACAGGGGAGGGAGACCCAGTACTTC
TRBV9,many,NA,TRBJ2-3,CASSGLAVTDTQYF,TGTGCCAGCAGCGGGTTAGCGGTTACAGATACGCAGTATTTT
TRBV9,many,NA,TRBJ2-1,CASSVRLGEGREQFF,TGTGCCAGCAGCGTGAGACTAGGCGAAGGCCGTGAGCAGTTCTTC
TRBV9,many,TRBD2,TRBJ2-2,CASSLGPGTSGTGELFF,TGTGCCAGCAGCCTCGGGCCCGGGACTAGCGGGACCGGGGAGCTGTTTTTT
TRBV9,many,NA,TRBJ2-1,CASSVVQGSYNEQFF,TGTGCCAGCAGCGTAGTTCAGGGTTCCTACAATGAGCAGTTCTTC
TRBV9,many,TRBD2,TRBJ2-1,CASSTRLAGNPYNEQFF,TGTGCCAGCAGCACCCGACTAGCGGGGAACCCCTACAATGAGCAGTTCTTC
TRBV9,many,TRBD2,TRBJ2-3,CASSADRTSGTDTQYF,TGTGCCAGCAGCGCGGATAGGACTAGCGGGACAGATACGCAGTATTTT
TRBV9,many,NA,TRBJ2-2,CASSVLSGGTGELFF,TGTGCCAGCAGCGTATTGTCTGGCGGCACCGGGGAGCTGTTTTTT
TRBV9,many,TRBD1,TRBJ2-1,CASSVGAGGYNEQFF,TGTGCCAGCAGCGTAGGGGCAGGGGGCTACAATGAGCAGTTCTTC
TRBV9,many,NA,TRBJ1-3,CASSVSASSGNTIYF,TGTGCCAGCAGCGTGAGCGCTAGCTCTGGAAACACCATATATTTT
TRBV9,many,TRBD1,TRBJ1-1,CASSVEGAVNTEAFF,TGTGCCAGCAGCGTAGAGGGGGCAGTGAACACTGAAGCTTTCTTT
TRBV9,many,NA,TRBJ2-2,CASSLQTAGELFF,TGTGCCAGCAGCTTGCAGACGGCCGGGGAGCTGTTTTTT
TRBV9,many,NA,TRBJ1-6,CASSVSTNNSPLHF,TGTGCCAGCAGCGTAAGCACGAATAATTCACCCCTCCACTTT
TRBV9,many,NA,TRBJ1-6,CASSVALDSPLHF,TGTGCCAGCAGCGTAGCCCTGGATTCACCCCTCCACTTT
TRBV9,many,TRBD2,TRBJ2-3,CASSVVPSGSTDTQYF,TGTGCCAGCAGCGTAGTCCCTAGCGGGAGTACAGATACGCAGTATTTT
TRBV9,many,TRBD2,TRBJ2-2,CASTREGGSTGELFF,TGTGCCAGCACCCGGGAGGGAGGGAGCACCGGGGAGCTGTTTTTT
TRBV9,many,TRBD2,TRBJ2-7,CASSTRTSGTSEQYF,TGTGCCAGCAGCACTCGGACTAGCGGGACAAGCGAGCAGTACTTC
TRBV9,many,NA,TRBJ2-4,CASSVGRGGNIQYF,TGTGCCAGCAGCGTAGGTCGAGGTGGGAACATTCAGTACTTC
TRBV9,many,TRBD1,TRBJ2-5,CASSPAVTGLETQYF,TGTGCCAGCAGCCCCGCTGTGACAGGGTTGGAGACCCAGTACTTC
TRBV9,many,NA,TRBJ2-1,CASSVVWGEQFF,TGTGCCAGCAGCGTAGTCTGGGGGGAGCAGTTCTTC
TRBV9,NA,NA,TRBJ1-5,CASSPLGNQPQHF,TGTGCCAGCAGCCCCCTTGGAAATCAGCCCCAGCATTTT
TRBV9,many,NA,TRBJ2-5,CASSPGTFVQETQYF,TGTGCCAGCAGCCCAGGGACTTTCGTTCAAGAGACCCAGTACTTC
TRBV9,many,TRBD2,TRBJ2-7,CASSVRAGGGEQYF,TGTGCCAGCAGCGTAAGAGCGGGAGGGGGCGAGCAGTACTTC
TRBV9,many,NA,TRBJ1-6,CASSAAGTRNSPLHF,TGTGCCAGCAGCGCCGCCGGGACACGGAATTCACCCCTCCACTTT
TRBV9,many,TRBD2,TRBJ2-7,CASSARTSGRPGTYEQYF,TGTGCCAGCAGCGCTAGAACTAGCGGGAGGCCAGGGACCTACGAGCAGTACTTC
TRBV9,many,TRBD2,TRBJ2-1,CASSETSGSSYNEQFF,TGTGCCAGCAGCGAGACTAGCGGGAGCTCCTACAATGAGCAGTTCTTC
TRBV9,many,TRBD1,TRBJ2-4,CASSVLPQGAPSKNIQYF,TGTGCCAGCAGCGTTTTACCCCAGGGGGCTCCATCCAAAAACATTCAGTACTTC
TRBV9,many,TRBD1,TRBJ2-3,CASSDRGDTQYF,TGTGCCAGCAGCGACAGGGGGGATACGCAGTATTTT